One and the same sample provided the 23 T cell receptor beta chains below, sequenced in a study of response to subunit inactivated influenza vaccine. In TCRdb, the RT-PCR reads were re-called with MiXCR into one record per CDR3 protein. The table has hundreds of thousands of distinct CDR3 sequences, approximately 7.7% seen once. This specimen consisted of PBMCs from blood, obtained around 25 months after vaccination. These receptors originate from a man aged 50-75 years who received an inactivated influenza vaccine.

This clonotype has at least ten counts. This chain links TRBV7-2 with TRBJ2-3, with 8 positions matching TRBD1. V lost 0 bases and J lost 5; bases outside the gene matches: 10. CDR1 is SGHTA and CDR2 is FQGNSA in the germline V gene. This CDR3 has 17 amino acids. The chain's CDR3 is CASSLARGRGPIDTQYF. The DNA for the CDR3 is TGTGCCAGCAGCTTAGCTCGCGGCAGGGGGCCGATAGATACGCAGTATTTT.

This clonotype was observed many times. This chain uses TRBV6-5 with TRBJ2-2, with TRBD1 matching over 9 bases. Germline CDR1 and CDR2: MNHEY and SVGAGI. This CDR3 is 15 amino acids long. V was pared by 2 bases and J by 3 bases, with 1 base of the junction left unmatched. The CDR3 loop reads CASSYGTGYTGELFF. Here the CDR3 DNA reads TGTGCCAGCAGTTACGGGACAGGGTACACCGGGGAGCTGTTTTTT.

V is TRBV5-1 and J is TRBJ2-7; D gene unclear. The V end was cut by 5 bases, the J end by 3 bases, with 12 bases between. This CDR3 spans 13 amino acids. Germline-derived CDR1 and CDR2 are SGHRS and YFSETQ. The CDR3: CASRPVVDYEQYF. CDR3 sequence (DNA): TGCGCCAGCAGACCGGTTGTAGACTACGAGCAGTACTTC.

Many counts were recorded for this clonotype. The chain has TRBV7-9 and TRBJ2-3, with 12 bases that match TRBD2. The V gene's germline CDR1 is SEHNR and CDR2 FQNEAQ (reference sequence). Trimming cost V 6 bases and J 5 bases; bases outside gene matches: 9. The CDR3 covers 16 residues. The CDR3 DNA reads as TGTGCCAGCAGACGACTTGGACTAGCGGGAAAAGATACGCAGTATTTT. This sequence encodes CASRRLGLAGKDTQYF.

This clonotype was counted ten times or more. The chain carries TRBV27 and TRBJ2-3, with D perhaps matching TRBD2 (6 bases). CDR1 MNHEY and CDR2 SMNVEV come from the germline V gene (reference sequence). V was trimmed by 6 bases and J by 2 bases, leaving 15 bases between them. This CDR3 comprises 15 residues. CDR3 sequence reads: CASSRGAIFTDTQYF. CDR3 in DNA: TGTGCCAGCAGCCGCGGGGCCATATTCACAGATACGCAGTATTTT.

The chain is built from TRBV28 and TRBJ2-2; TRBD2 agrees at 8 bases. The V gene end was trimmed by 7 bases and the J gene end by 5 bases; junction bases not matched to a gene: 9. Per germline, CDR1 MDHEN and CDR2 SYDVKM. The CDR3 is 15 amino acids. CDR3 bases: TGTGCCAGCACCGGGGGGGGCAGGGGAACCGGGGAGCTGTTTTTT. This codes for CASTGGGRGTGELFF.

Ten or more counts support this clonotype. This rearrangement joins TRBV4-2 to TRBJ2-7, with 7 bases aligning to TRBD1. This CDR3 comprises 14 residues. V was clipped by 4 bases and J by 2 bases; unmatched bases: 5. The V gene's germline CDR1 is LGHNA and CDR2 YNFKEQ. CDR3 DNA sequence: TGTGCCAGCAGCCCCGGGACAGAGCCCTACGAGCAGTACTTC. The encoded protein is CASSPGTEPYEQYF.

V is TRBV7-2 and J is TRBJ2-1; possible D gene TRBD1, 5 bases. The CDR3 spans 13 residues. The V and J ends lost 5 bases and 4 bases respectively, with 9 bases between them. The germline gives CDR1 SGHTA, CDR2 FQGNSA. The CDR3 loop reads CASSKDTYNEQFF. For the CDR3, the DNA is TGTGCCAGCAGCAAGGACACTTACAATGAGCAGTTCTTC.

The CDR3 here is CASSPQRGPQHF. The CDR3 nucleotides are TGTGCCAGCAGTCCCCAACGGGGGCCCCAGCATTTT. The chain recombines TRBV28 with TRBJ1-5; D gene ambiguous. This CDR3 spans 12 amino acids. The germline V gene has CDR1 MDHEN and CDR2 SYDVKM. The V and J ends lost 5 bases and 9 bases respectively, with 11 bases between them.

This clonotype was detected ten times or more. The rearrangement links TRBV20-1 to TRBJ2-3; D is unresolved. The CDR3 loop spans 14 amino acids. Trimming cost V 8 bases and J 0 bases, with 15 bases left between them. Germline V gives CDR1 DFQATT, CDR2 SNEGSKA (reference sequence). The CDR3 spells CSPRAVTSTDTQYF. CDR3 DNA: TGCAGTCCCCGGGCCGTTACTAGCACAGATACGCAGTATTTT.

This clonotype has a count of ten or more. J is TRBJ2-7 and V is TRBV7-2; D may be TRBD1 (5 bases). Trimming pared 3 bases from V and 0 bases from J, leaving 6 bases between. Per the germline V gene, CDR1 is SGHTA and CDR2 is FQGNSA. The CDR3 loop spans 13 amino acids. The CDR3 nucleotides are TGTGCCAGCAGCTTGACAGCCTCCTACGAGCAGTACTTC. Protein: CASSLTASYEQYF.

This clonotype has a handful of counts. The chain employs TRBV11-2 and TRBJ2-1, with D possibly TRBD2 on 6 matching bases. This CDR3 has 14 amino acids. V lost 3 bases and J lost 9, with 15 bases in between. Germline assignment: CDR1 SGHAT and CDR2 FQNNGV. CDR3 region: CASSFDPGEAEQFF. DNA of the CDR3: TGTGCCAGCAGCTTTGACCCGGGGGAGGCTGAGCAGTTCTTC. The full variable domain, in which reference TRBV11-2 and TRBJ2-1 provide the parts outside the CDR3, is EAGVAQSPRYKIIEKRQSVAFWCNPISGHATLYWYQQILGQGPKLLIQFQNNGVVDDSQLPKDRFSAERLKGVDSTLKIQPAKLEDSAVYLCASSFDPGEAEQFFGPGTRLTVL.

This clonotype was picked up a small number of times. This chain connects TRBV29-1 to TRBJ2-1; 8 bases match TRBD2. The CDR3 consists of 12 residues. V lost 7 bases to trimming and J lost 5 bases; unmatched junction nucleotides: 4. CDR1 is SQVTM, CDR2 ANQGSEA, per germline. Here the CDR3 DNA reads TGCAGCGCCACTAGCGGTAACAATGAGCAGTTCTTC. Amino acid sequence: CSATSGNNEQFF.

This clonotype was seen at least ten times. The chain combines TRBV20-1 with TRBJ2-5, with 12 bases aligning to TRBD2. Germline V gene sequence: CDR1 DFQATT, CDR2 SNEGSKA (reference sequence). The CDR3 loop spans 15 amino acids. V gave up 0 bases and J gave up 5 bases; unmatched junction bases: 4. The CDR3 region has the DNA TGCAGTGCTAGAGATAGTACTAGCGGGAGGGAGACCCAGTACTTC. Protein sequence: CSARDSTSGRETQYF.

The sample holds many counts of this clonotype. The genes are TRBV27 and TRBJ2-5; tentatively, D is TRBD2 (5 bases). CDR3 size: 14 residues. The ends were cut back, 5 bases at V and 7 bases at J, with 17 bases in the middle. Per the germline V gene, CDR1 is MNHEY and CDR2 is SMNVEV (reference sequence). The CDR3 sequence is CASSPPGWVGTQYF. The DNA for the CDR3 is TGTGCCAGCAGTCCCCCGGGGTGGGTCGGGACCCAGTACTTC.

The CDR3 DNA reads as TGTGCCAGTAGTAACTTTCAGTGGGATACGCAGTATTTT. Translated: CASSNFQWDTQYF. V gene TRBV19 combines with J gene TRBJ2-3; D unresolved. CDR1 and CDR2 (germline): LNHDA, SQIVND (reference sequence). The ends were cut back, 4 bases at V and 6 bases at J, with 11 bases in the middle. The CDR3 is 13 residues long.

This clonotype was seen at least ten times. The V call is TRBV7-9, the J call TRBJ2-1, with D unresolved. V dropped 5 bases and J dropped 1 base, with 18 bases sitting between them. The CDR3 runs to 17 residues. The V gene's germline CDR1 is SEHNR and CDR2 FQNEAQ (reference sequence). The CDR3 region is CASSPPRNSSSYNEQFF. Here the CDR3 DNA reads TGTGCCAGCAGCCCCCCCCGGAACAGTTCTTCCTACAATGAGCAGTTCTTC.

Ten or more counts support this clonotype. The CDR3 bases are TGTGCCAGCAGCCCCCGGGGGGGCGGCTATGGCTACACCTTC. This codes for CASSPRGGGYGYTF. This sequence joins TRBV3-1 and TRBJ1-2, with D maybe TRBD1 (6 bases). Trimming pared 4 bases from V and 4 bases from J, leaving 13 bases between. CDR1 is LGHDT and CDR2 is YNNKEL in the germline V gene (reference sequence). This CDR3 region has 14 residues.

At least ten counts were recorded for this clonotype. This chain uses TRBV20-1 with TRBJ1-5; D not resolved. Germline lookup yields CDR1 DFQATT and CDR2 SNEGSKA (reference sequence). Trimming stripped 0 bases from V and 6 bases from J, with 6 bases between. CDR3 length: 12 amino acids. CDR3 sequence: CSAREKSQPQHF. CDR3 DNA: TGCAGTGCTAGAGAGAAAAGTCAGCCCCAGCATTTT.

This clonotype has ten or more counts. The gene calls are TRBV4-2 and TRBJ2-1; D gene ambiguous. The V and J ends lost 0 bases and 0 bases respectively, with 12 bases between them. Germline assignment: CDR1 LGHNA and CDR2 YNFKEQ. This CDR3 is 17 amino acids long. The CDR3 DNA reads as TGTGCCAGCAGCCAAGATCTGCGGCTCTACTCCTACAATGAGCAGTTCTTC. Amino acids: CASSQDLRLYSYNEQFF.

This clonotype was counted at least ten times. The rearrangement joins TRBV2 to TRBJ2-3; possible D gene TRBD2, 6 bases. With 6 bases removed from V and 6 bases from J, the gap between germline ends came to 10 bases. CDR1 is SNHLY and CDR2 is FYNNEI in the germline V gene. The CDR3 contains 12 residues. The CDR3: CASRGDLDTQYF. In DNA, the CDR3 is TGTGCCAGCAGAGGGGACTTGGATACGCAGTATTTT.

This clonotype was counted a few times. The rearrangement links TRBV28 to TRBJ2-5; 12 bases line up with TRBD2. This CDR3 has 14 amino acids. CDR1 is MDHEN and CDR2 is SYDVKM in the germline V gene. The V segment lost 5 bases and the J segment 7 bases; nucleotides outside the gene matches: 5. In DNA, the CDR3 is TGTGCCAGCAGTCTACAGACTAGCGGGGGGACCCAGTACTTC. This translates into CASSLQTSGGTQYF. The full variable domain, in which reference TRBV28 and TRBJ2-5 provide the parts outside the CDR3, is DVKVTQSSRYLVKRTGEKVFLECVQDMDHENMFWYRQDPGLGLRLIYFSYDVKMKEKGDIPEGYSVSREKKERFSLILESASTNQTSMYLCASSLQTSGGTQYFGPGTRLLVL.

This clonotype was picked up a small number of times. The genes are TRBV5-6 and TRBJ2-7; D is perhaps TRBD2 (6 bases). Trimming pared 4 bases from V and 2 bases from J, leaving 19 bases between. This CDR3 comprises 16 residues. CDR1 and CDR2 (germline): SGHDT, YYEEEE. The CDR3 loop reads CASSPIGRENTYEQYF. The CDR3 DNA follows: TGTGCCAGCAGCCCGATCGGACGGGAGAATACCTACGAGCAGTACTTC. Full variable domain (missing parts from reference TRBV5-6 and TRBJ2-7): DAGVTQSPTHLIKTRGQQVTLRCSPKSGHDTVSWYQQALGQGPQFIFQYYEEEERQRGNFPDRFSGHQFPNYSSELNVNALLLGDSALYLCASSPIGRENTYEQYFGPGTRLTVT.